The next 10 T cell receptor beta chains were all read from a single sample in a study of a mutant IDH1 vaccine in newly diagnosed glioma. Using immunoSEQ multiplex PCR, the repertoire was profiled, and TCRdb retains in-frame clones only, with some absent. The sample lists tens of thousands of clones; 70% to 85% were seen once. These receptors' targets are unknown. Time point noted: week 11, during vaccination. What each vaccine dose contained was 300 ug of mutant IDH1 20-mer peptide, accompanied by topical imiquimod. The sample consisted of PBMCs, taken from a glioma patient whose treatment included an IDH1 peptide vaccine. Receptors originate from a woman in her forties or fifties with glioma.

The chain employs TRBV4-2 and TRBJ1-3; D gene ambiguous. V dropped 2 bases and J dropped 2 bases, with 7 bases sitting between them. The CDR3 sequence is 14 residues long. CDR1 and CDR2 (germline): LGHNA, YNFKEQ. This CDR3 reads CASSQYTPGNTIYF. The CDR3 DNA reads TGTGCCAGCAGCCAATACACACCTGGAAACACCATATATTTT.

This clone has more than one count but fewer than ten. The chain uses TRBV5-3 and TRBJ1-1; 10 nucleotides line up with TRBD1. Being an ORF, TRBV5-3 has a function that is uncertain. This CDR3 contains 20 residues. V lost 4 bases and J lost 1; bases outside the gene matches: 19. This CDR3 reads CARSVLPRGQGSGANTEAFF. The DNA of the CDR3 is TGTGCCAGAAGCGTACTACCCAGGGGACAGGGGTCCGGGGCGAACACTGAAGCTTTCTTT.

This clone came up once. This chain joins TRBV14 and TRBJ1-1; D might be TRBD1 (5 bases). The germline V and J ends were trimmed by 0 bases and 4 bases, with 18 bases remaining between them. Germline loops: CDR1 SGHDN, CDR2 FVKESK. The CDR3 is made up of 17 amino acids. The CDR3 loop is CASSQDSWEVRGTEAFF. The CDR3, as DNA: TGTGCCAGCAGCCAAGATTCATGGGAGGTTAGGGGCACTGAAGCTTTCTTT.

CDR3 nucleotides: TGTGCCAGCAGCTTACAGGGAAATTCACCCCTCCACTTT. This translates into CASSLQGNSPLHF. The gene calls are TRBV7-9 and TRBJ1-6, with D perhaps matching TRBD1 (5 bases). In germline, CDR1 is SEHNR, CDR2 FQNEAQ (reference sequence). CDR3 length: 13 amino acids. The germline V and J ends were trimmed by 2 bases and 7 bases, with 6 bases remaining between them.

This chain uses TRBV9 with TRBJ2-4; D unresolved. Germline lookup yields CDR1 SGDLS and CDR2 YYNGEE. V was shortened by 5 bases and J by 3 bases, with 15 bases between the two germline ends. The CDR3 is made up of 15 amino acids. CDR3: CASSESAGFKNIQYF. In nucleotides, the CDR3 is TGTGCCAGCAGTGAGTCAGCCGGGTTCAAAAACATTCAGTACTTC.

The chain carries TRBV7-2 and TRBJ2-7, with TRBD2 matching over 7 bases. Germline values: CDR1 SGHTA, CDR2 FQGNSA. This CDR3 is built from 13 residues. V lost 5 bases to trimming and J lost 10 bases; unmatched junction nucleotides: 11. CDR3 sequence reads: CASSPNVGEGQYF. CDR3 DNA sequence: TGTGCCAGCAGCCCTAATGTGGGGGAGGGTCAGTACTTC.

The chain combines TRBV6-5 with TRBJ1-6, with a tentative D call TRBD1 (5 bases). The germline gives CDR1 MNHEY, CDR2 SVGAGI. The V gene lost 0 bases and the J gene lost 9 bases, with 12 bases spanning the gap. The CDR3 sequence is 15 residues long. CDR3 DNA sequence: TGTGCCAGCAGTTACTCGGGACTTAGGGGTTCACCCCTCCACTTT. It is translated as CASSYSGLRGSPLHF.

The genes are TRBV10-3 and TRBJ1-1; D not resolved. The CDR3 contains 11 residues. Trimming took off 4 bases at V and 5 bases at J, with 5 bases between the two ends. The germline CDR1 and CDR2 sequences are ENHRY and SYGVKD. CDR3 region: CAISGGTEAFF. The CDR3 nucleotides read TGTGCCATCAGTGGAGGGACTGAAGCTTTCTTT.

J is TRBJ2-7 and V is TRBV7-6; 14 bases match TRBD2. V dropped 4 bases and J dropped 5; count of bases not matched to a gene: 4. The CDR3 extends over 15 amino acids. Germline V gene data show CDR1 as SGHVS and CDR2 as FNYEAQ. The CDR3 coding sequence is TGTGCCAGCAGCTCAGCGGGACTAGCGGGGGACGAGCAGTACTTC. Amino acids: CASSSAGLAGDEQYF.

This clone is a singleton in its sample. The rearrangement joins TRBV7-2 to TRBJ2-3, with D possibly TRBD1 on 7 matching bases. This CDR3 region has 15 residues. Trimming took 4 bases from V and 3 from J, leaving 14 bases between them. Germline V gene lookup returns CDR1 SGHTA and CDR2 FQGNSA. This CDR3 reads CASSSQGGGTDTQYF. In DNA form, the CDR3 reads TGTGCCAGCAGCTCTCAGGGGGGTGGGACAGATACGCAGTATTTT.